This T cell receptor beta chain was profiled in a study of molecular identifiers for immune sequencing clone quantification. Germline CDR1 and CDR2: MNHEY and SVGAGI. CDR3 length: 15 amino acids. V was cut by 0 bases and J by 6 bases, with 11 bases left in between. One entry per CDR3 protein, called by TCRdb with MiXCR from the PCR reads. The sample has around 460,000 distinct CDR3 sequences, about 25% seen once. The chain employs TRBV6-5 and TRBJ2-2, with D perhaps matching TRBD2 (6 bases). This TCR was recovered from a human donor in good health. Some libraries in this study had Jurkat cell RNA spiked in. Sequenced sample: naive CD8+ T cells from blood, with Jurkat cell RNA spiked in. The sample's subset: FACS-sorted CD8+CD4-CCR7+CD45RA+ naive T cells. The CDR3 is CASSYSASAAGELFF. For the CDR3, the DNA is TGTGCCAGCAGTTACTCTGCTAGCGCGGCCGGGGAGCTGTTTTTT.